In its sample, the clone carrying this T cell receptor (beta chain) is large. Its matching antigen is unknown. CDR3 length: 13 residues. Trimming took off 4 bases at V and 8 bases at J, with 14 bases between the two ends. Overall study results and limits: Under 2.3% of tumor Treg sequences matched blood Tregs or memory cells. Tumor memory CD4+ T cell TCR gene usage was found to cluster with blood and lymph node memory CD4+ cells and with lymph node naive CD4+ cells.

TRBV12-4/TRBJ1-2 clonotypes were amplified with adaptor-ligated barcode primers. MiXCR, run by TCRdb on the multiplex PCR reads, gives a single entry per CDR3 protein. The sample lists around 500 distinct CDR3 sequences, about 6.8% occurring once. Tregs were sorted as CD4+CD25+CD127-/low cells. The sample was tumor-infiltrating Tregs sorted from the breast tumor. The chain links TRBV12-3 or TRBV12-4 to TRBJ1-2, with no clear D. This receptor was taken from a female donor with breast cancer. CDR3: CASSSKSEAGYTF. In DNA, the CDR3 is TGTGCCAGCAGTTCTAAGTCGGAGGCAGGCTACACCTTC.